These 21 T cell receptor beta chains were all obtained from the same sample, sequenced in a study of beta chain features in type 1 diabetes. The entirety of the isolated RNA underwent reverse transcription, so expressed TCRB transcripts were sequenced. TCRdb's copy holds only in-frame clones and misses some; the assay was immunoSEQ multiplex PCR. This sample yields around 500,000 clones, of which approximately 28% are seen a single time; 0.05% to 0.065% belongs to the top ten. Sequences were obtained from naive CD4+ T cells from blood. Receptors originate from a man younger than 35 in good health.

Only one count was recorded for this clone. V usage is TRBV4-2 and J usage is TRBJ1-4; D perhaps matches TRBD1 (5 bases). The CDR3 is 15 amino acids. The V end was cut by 4 bases, the J end by 4 bases, with 13 bases between. CDR1 is LGHNA, CDR2 YNFKEQ, per germline. The CDR3 DNA reads TGTGCCAGCAGCCCTCAGGGAAGCCTTAATGAAAAACTGTTTTTT. Its protein product is CASSPQGSLNEKLFF.

There are a few counts of this clone. The CDR3 reads CASSLVERQRNEQFF. DNA of the CDR3: TGTGCCAGCAGCTTGGTTGAGCGCCAGCGCAATGAGCAGTTCTTC. The V call is TRBV5-4, the J call TRBJ2-1; D not resolved. The CDR3 runs to 15 residues. CDR1 and CDR2 from the germline V gene are SGHNT and YYREEE (reference sequence). V was clipped by 0 bases and J by 6 bases, with 13 bases between them.

The gene calls are TRBV28 and TRBJ2-6; a weak D match, TRBD2 (6 bases). The germline V gene has CDR1 MDHEN and CDR2 SYDVKM. The CDR3 is 16 residues long. Trimming shortened V by 7 bases and J by 2 bases, and 15 bases separated the two germline ends. CDR3 region: CASTLAMSPGANVLTF. The DNA for the CDR3 is TGTGCCAGCACCCTAGCGATGAGCCCTGGGGCCAACGTCCTGACTTTC.

The chain recombines TRBV4-1 with TRBJ2-2; 7 nucleotides align to TRBD1. The CDR3 totals 14 residues. Germline loops: CDR1 MGHRA, CDR2 YSYEKL. The V gene end was trimmed by 5 bases and the J gene end by 3 bases; junction bases not matched to a gene: 3. The CDR3 bases are TGCGCCAGCAGCGGCAGGGGGTACACCGGGGAGCTGTTTTTT. Translated: CASSGRGYTGELFF.

This clone was picked up a small number of times. The V call is TRBV14, the J call TRBJ2-1, with D unclear. The CDR3 is 13 amino acids. Trimming removed 4 bases at V and 2 bases at J, with 6 bases between. Germline V gene sequence: CDR1 SGHDN, CDR2 FVKESK. CDR3 sequence: CASSPGPYNEQFF. The CDR3 DNA follows: TGTGCCAGCAGCCCTGGACCCTACAATGAGCAGTTCTTC.

This sequence joins TRBV29-1 and TRBJ2-1; tentatively, D is TRBD2 (6 bases). Trimming took 3 bases from V and 6 from J, leaving 18 bases between them. The CDR3 is 15 amino acids. Germline assignment: CDR1 SQVTM and CDR2 ANQGSEA. As DNA, the CDR3 is TGCAGCGTTGAGGAGTCGCTAGCGTATAGCAATGAGCAGTTCTTC. Translation gives CSVEESLAYSNEQFF.

This chain connects TRBV19 to TRBJ1-5; maybe TRBD1 (5 bases). CDR3 length: 16 amino acids. V lost 6 bases and J lost 7, with 22 bases in between. Germline values: CDR1 LNHDA, CDR2 SQIVND (reference sequence). The DNA for the CDR3 is TGTGCCAGTAGATCAGTCGGCTTCATAGCAGGGCAGCCCCAGCATTTT. This codes for CASRSVGFIAGQPQHF.

The chain couples TRBV4-2 to TRBJ2-5, with D perhaps given as TRBD1 or TRBD2 (5 bases each). Germline V gene sequence: CDR1 LGHNA, CDR2 YNFKEQ. Trimming left V 1 base short and J 5 bases short, with 11 bases between. The CDR3 has 14 amino acids. CDR3 loop: CASSQVRGPETQYF. The CDR3 region has the DNA TGTGCCAGCAGCCAAGTCCGGGGCCCCGAGACCCAGTACTTC.

This clone was counted between two and nine times. The chain is built from TRBV2 and TRBJ2-7; D remains ambiguous. The V and J ends lost 2 bases and 8 bases respectively, with 13 bases between them. There are 13 residues in the CDR3. Germline CDR1 and CDR2: SNHLY and FYNNEI. Written as DNA, the CDR3 is TGTGCCAGCAGTGAATCGGGCCAGGCGAAGCAGTACTTC. Its translation is CASSESGQAKQYF.

Only one count was recorded for this clone. This chain connects TRBV14 to TRBJ2-7; no firm D call. CDR3 length: 15 residues. Trimming pared 4 bases from V and 0 bases from J, leaving 13 bases between. Germline values: CDR1 SGHDN, CDR2 FVKESK. The chain's CDR3 is CASSPIGTGSYEQYF. The CDR3 nucleotides are TGTGCCAGCAGCCCTATCGGCACGGGCTCCTACGAGCAGTACTTC.

This clone was observed a handful of times. The rearrangement joins TRBV4-2 to TRBJ2-3, with 11 positions matching TRBD2. Trimming cost V 1 base and J 3 bases; bases outside gene matches: 3. Germline V CDR1 and CDR2: LGHNA, YNFKEQ. This CDR3 is built from 16 residues. CDR3 nucleotides: TGTGCCAGCAGCCAAGGCCCTAGCGGGAGGACAGATACGCAGTATTTT. Its translation: CASSQGPSGRTDTQYF.

This clone was seen a few times. As DNA, the CDR3 is TGTGCCAGCAGCTTGGCGAGGGAGAGAAACATTCAGTACTTC. This encodes CASSLARERNIQYF. V usage is TRBV5-4 and J usage is TRBJ2-4, with D possibly being TRBD2 (5 bases). The length of the CDR3 is 14 residues. V was clipped by 0 bases and J by 6 bases, with 10 bases between them. Germline-derived CDR1 and CDR2 are SGHNT and YYREEE (reference sequence). The full variable domain, completed using reference TRBV5-4 and TRBJ2-4, is ETGVTQSPTHLIKTRGQQVTLRCSSQSGHNTVSWYQQALGQGPQFIFQYYREEENGRGNFPPRFSGLQFPNYSSELNVNALELDDSALYLCASSLARERNIQYFGAGTRLSVL.

This clone was recorded only once. This CDR3 is also generated by other DNA sequences in the sample. V gene TRBV30 combines with J gene TRBJ1-4, with a weak D call TRBD1 (5 bases). Germline CDR1 GTSNPN, CDR2 SVGIG (reference sequence). Trimming cost V 1 base and J 0 bases, with 9 bases left between them. The CDR3 covers 15 residues. This chain's CDR3 is CAWSAGTATNEKLFF. The CDR3 coding sequence is TGTGCCTGGAGTGCCGGGACCGCAACTAATGAAAAACTGTTTTTT.

The V call is TRBV2, the J call TRBJ1-1; no clear D gene. Germline V CDR1 and CDR2: SNHLY, FYNNEI. This CDR3 region has 11 residues. Trimming removed 10 bases from V and 4 bases from J, with 10 bases in between. In DNA form, the CDR3 reads TGTGCCACCGGGGTTTTCACTGAAGCTTTCTTT. Encoded protein: CATGVFTEAFF.

This clone was seen a few times. The rearrangement joins TRBV9 to TRBJ1-2; D gene ambiguous. Germline assignment: CDR1 SGDLS and CDR2 YYNGEE. The CDR3 is made up of 14 amino acids. The germline V and J ends were trimmed by 0 bases and 0 bases, with 6 bases remaining between them. CDR3 in amino acids: CASSVATANYGYTF. In DNA, the CDR3 is TGTGCCAGCAGCGTAGCTACAGCTAACTATGGCTACACCTTC.

V gene TRBV30 combines with J gene TRBJ2-3; the D gene is possibly TRBD2 (5 bases). Trimming cost V 0 bases and J 3 bases, with 16 bases left between them. CDR3 size: 16 residues. The germline gives CDR1 GTSNPN, CDR2 SVGIG (reference sequence). The CDR3 spells CAWSVQQTMRTDTQYF. Written as DNA, the CDR3 is TGTGCCTGGAGTGTACAGCAGACTATGAGGACAGATACGCAGTATTTT. Variable domain in full (rest from reference TRBV30 and TRBJ2-3): SQTIHQWPATLVQPVGSPLSLECTVEGTSNPNLYWYRQAAGRGLQLLFYSVGIGQISSEVPQNLSASRPQDRQFILSSKKLLLSDSGFYLCAWSVQQTMRTDTQYFGPGTRLTVL.

The chain combines TRBV30 with TRBJ1-5; D remains ambiguous. Per the germline V gene, CDR1 is GTSNPN and CDR2 is SVGIG (reference sequence). The CDR3 contains 14 residues. The V end lost 0 bases, the J end lost 4 bases, and 10 bases lay between the germline ends. The CDR3 DNA reads TGTGCCTGGAGTGTACGACCGATTAATCAGCCCCAGCATTTT. It specifies CAWSVRPINQPQHF.

This chain links TRBV30 with TRBJ2-7; the D gene is possibly TRBD1 (6 bases). The CDR3 length is 12 residues. Germline values: CDR1 GTSNPN, CDR2 SVGIG (reference sequence). The V and J ends lost 3 bases and 7 bases respectively, with 13 bases between them. CDR3 DNA: TGTGCCTGGAGACCAGGGGTAGTGGAGCAGTACTTC. It specifies CAWRPGVVEQYF.

The chain carries TRBV21-1 and TRBJ2-1; the D call in the table, TRBD1, was not verified against the DNA. TRBV21-1 is described as a pseudogene. The CDR3 has 15 amino acids. This CDR3 reads CASSPQGALVNEQFF. CDR3 sequence (DNA): TGTGCCAGCAGCCCTCAGGGGGCCCTCGTCAATGAGCAGTTCTTC.

DNA of the CDR3: TGTGCCTGGAGTTCCAGGGTTCACGGCTACACCTTC. It is translated as CAWSSRVHGYTF. The rearrangement joins TRBV30 to TRBJ1-2, with D perhaps matching TRBD1 (5 bases). CDR3 length equals 12 residues. CDR1 is GTSNPN and CDR2 is SVGIG in the germline V gene (reference sequence). V was pared by 2 bases and J by 8 bases, with 12 bases between.

The J gene is TRBJ2-1, the V gene TRBV5-6, with 10 nucleotides matching TRBD1. Germline CDR1 SGHDT, CDR2 YYEEEE. The CDR3 is 13 amino acids. V was clipped by 4 bases and J by 7 bases; unmatched bases: 2. The chain's CDR3 is CASSGQGDNEQFF. CDR3 nucleotide sequence: TGTGCCAGCAGCGGACAGGGGGATAATGAGCAGTTCTTC. Looking up the rest from reference TRBV5-6 and TRBJ2-1 gives the full variable domain: DAGVTQSPTHLIKTRGQQVTLRCSPKSGHDTVSWYQQALGQGPQFIFQYYEEEERQRGNFPDRFSGHQFPNYSSELNVNALLLGDSALYLCASSGQGDNEQFFGPGTRLTVL.